This T cell receptor beta chain was identified during a study of cytomegalovirus exposure and HLA in healthy donors (dated by TCRdb to 2016 to 2017). For context, the study as a whole: In an earlier analysis of approximately 640 of the donors, around 300 Gb of sequence data and 117 million unique TCR beta sequences from about 180 million T cells were reported. Roughly 320 gigabases of sequencing data and around 80 million unique TCR sequences made up an early release that covered approximately 620 HLA-typed donors. Of the roughly 400 genotyped donors, about 84% fell in the genetic ancestry cluster associated with self-reported Caucasian donors. The aim of the study was to test whether cataloging public T cell receptors could identify signatures of past pathogen exposure. Using immunosequencing, the study profiled T cell repertoires from fewer than 850 subjects and related those repertoires to cytomegalovirus serostatus. A separate validation cohort of over a hundred different subjects was used in addition to the roughly 700-subject first cohort. To predict cytomegalovirus infection status, the study combined high-throughput TCR immunosequencing, statistical association of individual TCRs with disease status, and machine learning. In a later analysis, previously published TCR beta repertoires from several hundred donors were re-analyzed and high-resolution HLA genotyping was added so that TCR occurrence patterns could be studied. In the later analysis, no new phenotypic data were used to find candidate immune exposures; instead, reliance was placed on TCR beta sequences and their occurrence across donors. To decide whether each TCR beta V gene segment behaved as functional or pseudogenic, an earlier analysis of over 500 of the donors relied on high-throughput TCR beta sequencing. Donor age, sex, ethnicity and CMV serostatus were collected together with the repertoire data. A later genetic analysis took genome-wide SNP genotypes for about 65% of the roughly 670 donors and used that subset as a discovery cohort. Every repertoire in the discovery cohort had been generated on one and the same sequencing platform. Both class I and class II loci were covered by HLA typing, at four-digit resolution. The number of typed donors differed by locus: about 620-640 for A, B, C, DRB1 and DQB1; some 540 for DQA1; around 580 for DPA1; and roughly 450 for DPB1. A handful of DR-DQ haplotypes were treated as single units for association and clustering because of strong linkage in the cohort. Among some 400 genotyped donors of the cohort, an average of approximately 200,000 unique TCR beta nucleotide sequences was sequenced per donor, of which about 18% were non-productive.

Broader findings and caveats from the paper: Because some donors lacked HLA typing at each locus, the association tests relied only on the typed subset. In the study, 150 to 200 TCR beta chains were listed as associated with cytomegalovirus. At a false discovery rate of 0.05, a later analysis linked about 16,000 TCR beta sequences to specific HLA alleles. Correlated functional status among segregating V segments might reflect linkage disequilibrium, but an unknown experimental factor could not be ruled out. In a later analysis, several top co-occurrence clusters were reported to appear linked to parvovirus B19, influenza, CMV and Epstein-Barr virus. A further reported finding was that TCR beta sequences accurately predicted the HLA-A and HLA-B alleles for most subjects in the first cohort. An association between a missense DCLRE1C variant and V-gene and J-gene trimming of TCR beta chains was found in a later genetic analysis and replicated in an independent cohort. Most TCR sequences were seen in very few donors, while some public TCRs were found in many individuals. For the cohort, immune exposure information was limited to CMV serostatus. When HLA alleles, especially DR and DQ, strongly co-occurred, TCR associations were difficult to assign to individual alleles. Presence/absence analyses assumed roughly uniform sequencing depth across donors, an assumption that may not hold. An earlier analysis of around 600 of the donors showed that most TCR beta V segments appeared in productive rearrangements either about 87% or about 30% of the time, which broadly matched IMGT annotations. A few of the identified cytomegalovirus-associated TCR beta chains were confirmed in vitro to be specific for cytomegalovirus antigens. A later genetic analysis reported fewer N-insertions in productive TCRs among donors in an Asian-associated ancestry cluster than the roughly 650-donor mean. The cohort was sequenced for TCR beta chains only, and without alpha or paired-chain data the features that could be detected were limited. The sequencing pipeline was judged likely to have produced a cluster of highly shared sequence variants as a technical artifact. In both the original and validation cohorts, the classifier was reported to diagnose cytomegalovirus status with high specificity and sensitivity. Approximately 18 rarely observed V segments, including chromosome 9 orphons, were excluded from the earlier analysis of just under 600 of the donors because counts were too low. In a later analysis, HLA-associated TCR beta chains showed more clonal expansion and lower generation probabilities than non-associated chains that were equally common. In a later analysis, the rate of TCR association differed among HLA loci, with DRB1 alleles having the most associated TCRs and HLA-C alleles having the fewest. A later analysis found that most CMV-associated TCR beta chains appeared HLA-restricted, with HLA associations seemingly driven largely by CMV exposure. Some IMGT-functional V segments, including TRBV6-2 and TRBV6-3, could not be told apart with the 87-base-pair reads, so those segments were excluded. The authors suggested that the approach could potentially be generalized to other disease states and immunological phenotypes.

The cohort comprised several hundred healthy bone marrow donors. At the time of sampling, all cohort members were nominally healthy, though unrecorded immune exposures were likely present. The donor tested CMV seropositive and was one of the 289 seropositive cohort members. A peripheral blood sample was provided by each donor, and peripheral blood mononuclear cells were used for TCR beta sequencing. Genomic DNA extraction from the blood cell samples was performed with the Qiagen DNeasy Blood Extraction Kit. Based on the germline V gene, the CDR1 and CDR2 sequences are SGHDT and YYEEEE. The CDR3 numbers 14 residues from cysteine through phenylalanine. Only the CDR3 DNA stays, 42 bases, in frame from base 1. V drops 1 base and J drops 2 bases, leaving 10 bases in between. In the case of this clone: Its specific antigen is unknown. One base away there is no much larger clone; base qualities are not given.

Libraries were made using the immunoSEQ multiplex PCR assay. For the multiplex PCR, a mixture combining 60 forward primers for TCR Vbeta segments and 13 reverse primers for TCR Jbeta segments was used. Amplification of the CDR3 region of rearranged TCR beta genes was performed with a multiplex PCR assay on genomic DNA. On the Illumina HiSeq System, the amplified TCR beta libraries were sequenced as 87-base-pair reads. For the original study's pipeline: A later analysis counted approximately 84 million unique TCR beta chains across the 666 repertoires, and some 11 million of these chains were shared by at least two donors. To remove PCR and sequencing errors, raw reads were error-corrected and collapsed into unique sequences using a nearest-neighbor algorithm that merged closely related sequences. CDR3 sequences were aligned to IMGT reference sequences to assign V, D and J gene segments. Each retained sequence needed at least a six-nucleotide match to both a V gene segment and a J gene segment. Rearrangements were called productive when the CDR3 lacked stop codons and stayed in frame with V and J; all others were non-productive. Following IMGT convention, CDR3 was defined as the stretch from the second conserved V-encoded cysteine up to the conserved J-encoded phenylalanine. In an earlier analysis of approximately 590 of the donors, sequences lacking an unambiguous match to a single V gene segment were excluded. An earlier analysis of fewer than 650 of the donors classified V segments as functional when productive rearrangements were above 56.7% and as segregating when the standard deviation between donors was above 5%. A statistical classification framework was developed to diagnose cytomegalovirus status using the catalog of TCR beta chain sequences. A later analysis assigned V and J genes by comparing TCR nucleotide sequences with IMGT/GENE-DB human TR gene sequences. Using the TCRdist pipeline, a later analysis assigned CDR3 sequences along with most-parsimonious VDJ recombination scenarios. In a later analysis, each TCR beta chain was defined by its CDR3 amino acid sequence together with its V-gene family, and reads lacking a unique V-gene family were excluded. To address suspected cross-contamination and a sequencing artifact, a later analysis removed approximately 590 highly shared, low-generation-probability nucleotide sequences. In a later analysis, a clonal expansion index was calculated for each public chain from normalized within-repertoire ranks of inferred template counts. In a later analysis, generation probabilities were computed using a VDJ recombination model fitted to out-of-frame rearrangements, and the results were checked against IGoR. In a later analysis, hypergeometric tests were used to score TCR-TCR, TCR-HLA and TCR-CMV co-occurrence, with a repertoire-size bias correction applied to TCR pairs. In a later analysis, false discovery rates were estimated by permuting HLA or CMV assignments 20 times. In a later analysis, co-occurring TCRs were grouped with DBSCAN, and TCRdist sequence similarity was added when clustering was performed within HLA-allele-positive subsets. For co-occurrence clustering, repertoires with fewer than 30,000 or more than 120,000 public chains were excluded, along with several repertoires with anomalous nucleotide sharing. Not all clones reach the TCRdb copy of this immuneACCESS table, which keeps in-frame sequences only. Checked studies attribute under half of the gap to unresolved V genes and leave the rest unexplained. That table supplies the V and J calls and clone size; D and trimming were determined from the DNA. This sample lists around 90,000 clones; 85% were detected once. Of the sample, nearly 7.5% is held by the ten largest clones.

The sequenced sample consisted of PBMCs. This sequence was found in a man between 40 and 49 years old in good health and CMV-seropositive. The chain uses TRBV5-6 and TRBJ2-7; 6 matching bases give a weak D call of TRBD1. The nucleotide sequence is given as TGTGCCAGCAGCTTGCGAGGGGGAACCTACGAGCAGTACTTC. Translation gives CASSLRGGTYEQYF.